This TCR beta chain was captured in a study of T cell responses to AZD1222 COVID-19 vaccine. Data came from immunoSEQ multiplex PCR; TCRdb stores just in-frame clones and leaves some out. The data show under 150,000 clones, around 88% seen once. Points from the study as a whole: Repertoire samples came only from after the peak T cell response. Only a handful of AZD1222 recipients tested seropositive at baseline.

The analysis combined second doses at about 4 or about 12 weeks. About this clone: No antigen is known for it.

Sequenced here: peripheral blood, sampled 28 days after the second AZD1222 dose. The origin of this receptor is an adult who received the AZD1222 COVID-19 vaccine.

CDR3 nucleotides: TGCAGCGTTGCTCGGACAGGGAGCTACAATGAGCAGTTCTTC. Translation gives CSVARTGSYNEQFF. The chain is built from TRBV29-1 and TRBJ2-1, with 8 nucleotides matching TRBD1. Germline V gene data show CDR1 as SQVTM and CDR2 as ANQGSEA. The CDR3 runs 14 residues. V shed 4 bases and J 3 bases; nucleotides not matched to a gene: 5.